The TCR beta chain described here comes from a study of T cells in women clearing cervical HPV infection. Study-level background: Cases were women with histologically confirmed HPV16-related CIN3 or worse, including 2 invasive cancers. For cases, blood was sampled a median around 150 days after lesion detection, interquartile range roughly 85 to 220 days. Regarding the study as a whole: Unknown T-cell numbers per sample may underlie the richness differences.

V dropped 5 bases and J dropped 3; count of bases not matched to a gene: 3. The length of the CDR3 is 14 residues. Germline loops: CDR1 SSHAT, CDR2 FNYEAQ (reference sequence). TCR beta CDR3 amplified by multiplex PCR from about 1200 ng genomic DNA. This table comes from immunoSEQ multiplex PCR, and its TCRdb copy is limited to in-frame clones, with some not included. The sample table includes around 21,000 clones. A remark on this clone: Its antigen is undetermined. The read gets to within 3 residues of the CDR3 end, and the germline J gene fills in the rest.

The rearrangement links TRBV7-7 to TRBJ2-2, with 7 bases matching TRBD1. The sequence derives from a woman aged 18 to 75 with a cervical HPV16 infection that either progressed to CIN3+ or cleared (not recorded which). The sequenced sample was blood buffy coat. The CDR3 sequence is CASSGDSDTGELFF. CDR3 bases read: TGTGCCAGCAGCGGGGACAGTGACACCGGGGAG.